Below, 22 T cell receptor beta chains from the same sample are listed, as sequenced in a study of T cells in Graves' hyperthyroidism and ophthalmopathy (dated by TCRdb to the late 2010s). Library preparation employed multiplex PCR. Sequencing was carried out with an Illumina HiSeq 2000. TCR beta CDR3 regions were amplified from RNA transcripts. The first round of RT-PCR for the TCR CDR3 was performed with the HTBI primer set and the Qiagen OneStep RT-PCR kit. The raw public data were reprocessed by TCRdb itself: fastp quality trimming at Q25, MiXCR clonotype calling, in-frame beta chains only. Rows merge per CDR3 protein into single entries with the most common DNA and genes. The sample table shows under 250,000 distinct CDR3 sequences, and more than 15% are seen once. Of the sample, roughly 50% falls within the top ten clones. The sequenced sample consisted of blood. The source of these receptors is a man in his fifties or sixties with Graves' hyperthyroidism.

This clonotype was counted only a few times. This chain uses TRBV29-1 with TRBJ1-2; D is unresolved. Germline loops: CDR1 SQVTM, CDR2 ANQGSEA. CDR3 size: 12 residues. The V end lost 0 bases, the J end lost 5 bases, and 7 bases lay between the germline ends. The CDR3 nucleotides read TGCAGCGTTGAAGATCAGACGTATGGCTACACCTTC. Amino acids: CSVEDQTYGYTF.

This clonotype was seen only a few times. V and J are TRBV10-1 and TRBJ2-7, with 11 bases aligning to TRBD2. The CDR3 is made up of 16 amino acids. V lost 4 bases to trimming and J lost 2 bases; unmatched junction nucleotides: 7. Germline-derived CDR1 and CDR2 are WNHNN and SYGVQD (reference sequence). The CDR3 spells CASSGPRLAGTYEQYF. The CDR3 DNA reads as TGCGCCAGCAGTGGACCCCGACTAGCGGGGACCTACGAGCAGTACTTC.

A note on this clonotype: Its ends do not fully match the called genes, so a read error is possible. The V call is TRBV24-1, the J call TRBJ2-1; TRBD2 aligns across 10 bases. Germline assignment: CDR1 KGHDR and CDR2 SFDVKD. The CDR3 loop spans 16 amino acids. DNA for the CDR3: TGCGCCACCAGTGACCCCGCTAGCGGGAGATTTTATGAGCAGTTCTTC. It specifies CATSDPASGRFYEQFF.

This clonotype was recorded a few times. J is TRBJ2-5 and V is TRBV20-1; TRBD2 aligns across 11 bases. V was clipped by 2 bases and J by 4 bases; unmatched bases: 6. CDR1 is DFQATT, CDR2 SNEGSKA, per germline (reference sequence). The CDR3 has 15 amino acids. CDR3 region: CSARLAGGPGETQYF. The CDR3 DNA sequence: TGCAGTGCTAGATTAGCGGGAGGGCCGGGAGAGACCCAGTACTTC.

The chain is built from TRBV5-1 and TRBJ2-5, with a weak D call TRBD2 (6 bases). The V gene's germline CDR1 is SGHRS and CDR2 YFSETQ. The CDR3 loop spans 15 amino acids. The V end was cut by 3 bases, the J end by 5 bases, with 17 bases between. The CDR3 loop reads CASSYLSGLGETQYF. The DNA for the CDR3 is TGCGCCAGCAGCTACCTTAGCGGATTAGGGGAGACCCAGTACTTC.

This clonotype was counted ten times or more. V and J are TRBV2 and TRBJ2-3; 8 bases line up with TRBD2. CDR1 SNHLY and CDR2 FYNNEI come from the germline V gene. The trim removed 2 bases at V and 2 bases at J, leaving 9 bases unmatched. The CDR3 is 17 amino acids. CDR3 amino acids: CASSELLAEVYTDTQYF. DNA of the CDR3: TGTGCCAGCAGTGAATTACTAGCGGAGGTTTACACAGATACGCAGTATTTT.

This clonotype was recorded many times. V and J are TRBV10-3 and TRBJ2-1, with TRBD2 identical over 8 bases. The V and J ends lost 4 bases and 6 bases, in that order; junction bases with no gene match: 2. Germline CDR1 is ENHRY and CDR2 is SYGVKD. This CDR3 region has 13 residues. The CDR3 nucleotides read TGTGCCATCAGTGGGACTAGCTCCAATGAGCAGTTCTTC. Encoded protein: CAISGTSSNEQFF.

This clonotype appeared many times. The rearrangement links TRBV5-1 to TRBJ2-3; TRBD1 matches at 8 bases. The CDR3 covers 14 residues. V lost 4 bases, J lost 5 bases, and 6 bases stayed unmatched. The germline V gene encodes CDR1 SGHRS and CDR2 YFSETQ. The DNA for the CDR3 is TGCGCCAGCAGCCCGGACAGGGCGGGAGATACGCAGTATTTT. It specifies CASSPDRAGDTQYF.

The sample holds many counts of this clonotype. The chain combines TRBV30 with TRBJ1-4; no clear D. Germline V gives CDR1 GTSNPN, CDR2 SVGIG (reference sequence). The CDR3 is made up of 14 amino acids. Between the trimmed V and J ends, which lost 0 bases and 5 bases, there was a span of 10 bases. In DNA form, the CDR3 reads TGTGCCTGGAGTGTACCCGAGAAGAATGAAAAACTGTTTTTT. Amino acids: CAWSVPEKNEKLFF.

This clonotype was observed many times. The chain combines TRBV12-3 or TRBV12-4 with TRBJ2-1; 10 positions match TRBD2. The CDR3 spans 14 residues. V shed 8 bases, J shed 8 bases, and the junction held 9 bases outside the gene matches. The CDR3 loop is CASWSSGSRDEQFF. The CDR3 DNA reads TGTGCCAGCTGGTCTAGCGGGAGTCGGGATGAGCAGTTCTTC.

This clonotype occurred many times. V is TRBV28 and J is TRBJ2-2, with TRBD2 as a possible D gene (5 bases). This CDR3 has 13 amino acids. V lost 5 bases to trimming and J lost 7 bases, with 11 bases between them. CDR1 MDHEN and CDR2 SYDVKM come from the germline V gene. The CDR3 spells CASSEGRGGELFF. As DNA, the CDR3 is TGTGCCAGCAGTGAGGGCCGGGGCGGGGAGCTGTTTTTT. The full variable domain, in which reference TRBV28 and TRBJ2-2 provide the parts outside the CDR3, is DVKVTQSSRYLVKRTGEKVFLECVQDMDHENMFWYRQDPGLGLRLIYFSYDVKMKEKGDIPEGYSVSREKKERFSLILESASTNQTSMYLCASSEGRGGELFFGEGSRLTVL.

V is TRBV5-1 and J is TRBJ2-2; 14 nucleotides line up with TRBD2. V shed 0 bases and J 7 bases; nucleotides not matched to a gene: 5. The CDR3 is 17 amino acids. Per the germline V gene, CDR1 is SGHRS and CDR2 is YFSETQ. CDR3 in DNA: TGCGCCAGCAGCTTGGGGGGACTAGCGGGAGTCCTCGGGGAGCTGTTTTTT. Translated: CASSLGGLAGVLGELFF. The variable domain in full, completed from reference TRBV5-1 and TRBJ2-2, reads KAGVTQTPRYLIKTRGQQVTLSCSPISGHRSVSWYQQTPGQGLQFLFEYFSETQRNKGNFPGRFSGRQFSNSRSEMNVSTLELGDSALYLCASSLGGLAGVLGELFFGEGSRLTVL.

This chain joins TRBV5-1 and TRBJ1-1; no clear D gene. Germline lookup yields CDR1 SGHRS and CDR2 YFSETQ. Trimming left V 1 base short and J 3 bases short, with 13 bases between. The CDR3 covers 15 residues. The CDR3 coding sequence is TGCGCCAGCAGCTTGCCCCAGAGAGGCGACACTGAAGCTTTCTTT. Protein product: CASSLPQRGDTEAFF.

This clonotype was detected ten times or more. The chain combines TRBV6-1 with TRBJ2-7, with 7 bases aligning to TRBD1. The germline V gene encodes CDR1 MNHNS and CDR2 SASEGT. The CDR3 covers 15 residues. V shed 3 bases, J shed 0 bases, and the junction held 5 bases outside the gene matches. CDR3 amino acids: CASSEWAGGSYEQYF. In DNA form, the CDR3 reads TGTGCCAGCAGTGAGTGGGCAGGGGGCTCCTACGAGCAGTACTTC.

CDR3 DNA sequence: TGCAGCGTTGTGGGAGGGGACTCCTACGAGCAGTACTTC. It translates to CSVVGGDSYEQYF. V gene TRBV29-1 combines with J gene TRBJ2-7, with TRBD2 matching 7 bases. The CDR3 length is 13 residues. The V gene end was trimmed by 4 bases and the J gene end by 0 bases; junction bases not matched to a gene: 3. Germline V gene data show CDR1 as SQVTM and CDR2 as ANQGSEA.

This clonotype showed up many times. The rearrangement links TRBV7-8 to TRBJ1-5; 9 nucleotides match TRBD1. The trim removed 4 bases at V and 6 bases at J, leaving 1 base unmatched. The germline V gene has CDR1 SGHVS and CDR2 FQNEAQ. This CDR3 has 13 residues. The DNA of the CDR3 is TGTGCCAGCAGCTGGGACAGGGCTCAGCCCCAGCATTTT. Its translation: CASSWDRAQPQHF.

Many counts were recorded for this clonotype. The genes are TRBV30 and TRBJ2-3; D uncertain. Germline V gene lookup returns CDR1 GTSNPN and CDR2 SVGIG (reference sequence). V lost 1 base, J lost 2 bases, and 4 bases lay in between. CDR3 length: 12 amino acids. CDR3 coding DNA: TGTGCCTGGAGTGATAACACAGATACGCAGTATTTT. The encoded protein is CAWSDNTDTQYF.

This clonotype was picked up a small number of times. This sequence joins TRBV10-2 and TRBJ2-7, with 9 bases that match TRBD2. The V gene end was trimmed by 8 bases and the J gene end by 0 bases; junction bases not matched to a gene: 8. The V gene's germline CDR1 is WSHSY and CDR2 SAAADI. This CDR3 has 15 residues. CDR3 coding DNA: TGCGCCAGCGGGGCTAGCGGGATCTTCTCCTACGAGCAGTACTTC. Protein sequence: CASGASGIFSYEQYF.

This clonotype was counted at least ten times. V gene TRBV29-1 combines with J gene TRBJ1-5; tentative D call: TRBD1 (5 bases). The CDR3 length is 13 residues. CDR1 SQVTM and CDR2 ANQGSEA come from the germline V gene. The V end was cut by 5 bases, the J end by 0 bases, with 8 bases between. CDR3 loop: CSVRGDSNQPQHF. The CDR3 DNA is TGCAGCGTTAGGGGAGATAGCAATCAGCCCCAGCATTTT.

This clonotype showed up just a few times. This chain connects TRBV7-3 to TRBJ2-2; D may be TRBD2 (6 bases). The CDR3 runs to 14 residues. V was shortened by 0 bases and J by 7 bases, with 9 bases between the two germline ends. Germline loops: CDR1 SGHTA, CDR2 FQGTGA. CDR3 nucleotide sequence: TGTGCCAGCAGCTTAACACTAGCTAGCGGGGAGCTGTTTTTT. This codes for CASSLTLASGELFF.

In this sample, this clonotype turned up many times. This rearrangement joins TRBV11-1 to TRBJ2-2; D gene unclear. The V gene lost 3 bases and the J gene lost 5 bases, with 13 bases spanning the gap. CDR3 length equals 15 residues. Germline CDR1 and CDR2: SGHAT and FQDESV (reference sequence). The CDR3 DNA reads as TGTGCCAGCAGCTTCCGGATAGGCCGGACCGGGGAGCTGTTTTTT. Amino acids: CASSFRIGRTGELFF.

This clonotype occurred many times. The chain is built from TRBV20-1 and TRBJ2-3; TRBD1 might be the D (7 bases). This CDR3 is 15 amino acids long. V lost 1 base and J 4 bases, leaving 15 bases between the germline ends. Germline CDR1 is DFQATT and CDR2 is SNEGSKA (reference sequence). The DNA of the CDR3 is TGCAGTGCTAGAGTCGGAGGGGGCGCGTCAGATACGCAGTATTTT. It translates to CSARVGGGASDTQYF.